This is a list of T cell receptor beta chains from one sample in a study of cytomegalovirus exposure and HLA in healthy donors. Data came from immunoSEQ multiplex PCR; TCRdb stores just in-frame clones and leaves some out. The profile shows approximately 180,000 clones, around nine tenths of them singletons. Sample: PBMCs. These receptors all stem from a woman aged 18-30 years in good health and CMV-seronegative. Both conserved end residues are part of each CDR3. A D gene is named only where the DNA matches it firmly. Clone size, where shown, is once, few, many, or a class for clones that have expanded.

j_gene,abundance,len,v_gene,d_gene,CDR3aa,CDR3nt
TRBJ2-3,-,15,TRBV7-2,-,CASSLGTALTDTQYF,TGTGCCAGCAGCTTAGGGACAGCCTTGACAGATACGCAGTATTTT
TRBJ2-5,large,14,TRBV11-2,TRBD1,CASSPEGAWETQYF,TGTGCCAGCAGCCCTGAGGGGGCCTGGGAGACCCAGTACTTC
TRBJ1-1,-,16,TRBV7-9,TRBD1,CASSLGVRGRGTEAFF,TGTGCCAGCAGCTTAGGTGTCAGGGGGCGCGGGACTGAAGCTTTCTTT
TRBJ2-1,-,16,TRBV5-6,-,CASSPGLRYSYNEQFF,TGTGCCAGCAGTCCCGGATTGAGGTACTCCTACAATGAGCAGTTCTTC
TRBJ1-2,-,14,TRBV9,TRBD1,CASSVGDSNYGYTF,TGTGCCAGCAGCGTCGGGGACAGTAACTATGGCTACACCTTC
TRBJ2-7,-,15,TRBV5-6,-,CASSRFAGASREQYF,TGTGCCAGCAGCCGCTTCGCAGGGGCAAGCCGCGAGCAGTACTTC
TRBJ1-2,-,12,TRBV29-1,TRBD1,CSGGQGVYGYTF,TGCAGCGGGGGACAGGGTGTCTATGGCTACACCTTC
TRBJ1-3,-,15,TRBV7-9,-,CASSLATVSGNTIYF,TGTGCCAGCAGCTTAGCCACAGTCTCTGGAAACACCATATATTTT
TRBJ1-6,-,14,TRBV5-6,-,CASRTATRGSPLHF,TGTGCCAGCAGGACCGCCACCCGCGGTTCACCCCTCCACTTT
TRBJ2-1,-,17,TRBV1,-,CTSSQGVGAGSRNEQFF,-
TRBJ2-5,once,14,TRBV5-1,-,CASRLVVGRETQYF,TGCGCCAGCAGACTGGTTGTGGGGCGGGAGACCCAGTACTTC
TRBJ2-7,-,18,TRBV10-3,TRBD2,CAISGDGTSGGPTYGQYF,TGTGCCATCAGTGGGGACGGGACTAGCGGGGGTCCCACCTACGGGCAGTACTTC
TRBJ2-3,-,20,TRBV6-4,TRBD2,CASSDSSEGGRGNSTDTQYF,TGTGCCAGCAGTGACTCCTCGGAGGGCGGGAGGGGGAACAGCACAGATACGCAGTATTTT
TRBJ2-3,-,15,TRBV19,TRBD2,CASSNSGMRTDTQYF,TGTGCCAGTAGCAATAGCGGGATGAGGACAGATACGCAGTATTTT